This TCR beta chain appears in the sequencing data of a study of T cells expressing NK-cell markers. Study context: Sequenced donors, eight in total, included seven who were HCMV-seropositive and one who was seronegative.

TCRdb reworked the 5' RACE reads into one entry per CDR3 protein, no DNA. The listing contains some 460,000 distinct CDR3 sequences. This CDR3 has 15 residues. CDR1 is WNHNN, CDR2 SYGVQD, per germline (reference sequence). The sample comprised blood T cells: a sorted CD56 or NKG2C T cell subset, CD4+ or CD8+ T cells, or bulk PBMC T cells (not recorded which). The chain employs TRBV10-1 and TRBJ2-1; without DNA, the TCRdb call of TRBD2 cannot be checked. The source of this sequence is a woman in her fifties or sixties in good health. CDR3 sequence reads: CASSDPGLARNEQFF.